These T cell receptor beta chains were read from a single sample in a study of OX40 agonist ivuxolimab in advanced cancers. Clones were read by immunoSEQ multiplex PCR, and TCRdb kept only the in-frame ones, dropping some. The table lists about 89,000 clones, just under 95% of them singletons. Material: CD4+ or CD8+ T cells sorted from blood, obtained in a trial of the OX40 agonist ivuxolimab. These receptors were taken from an adult with an advanced solid tumor such as melanoma, head and neck, liver or kidney cancer. The CDR3 runs from the conserved cysteine through the conserved F or W. The D gene is left open where the match is weak. Not every row has a clone size; where given, it reads once, few, many or a size class.

CDR3 protein: CASSQVIHGPGGNTIYF; CDR3 DNA: TGCGCCAGCAGCCAAGTTATTCACGGCCCCGGAGGAAACACCATATATTTT; clone size: NA; J gene: TRBJ1-3; D gene: NA; V gene: TRBV4-3
CDR3 protein: CASSYTNYGYTF; CDR3 DNA: TGTGCCAGCAGTTACACTAACTATGGCTACACCTTC; clone size: NA; J gene: TRBJ1-2; D gene: NA; V gene: TRBV6-5
CDR3 protein: CASSSVAGANVLTF; CDR3 DNA: TGTGCCAGCAGTTCCGTGGCTGGGGCCAACGTCCTGACTTTC; clone size: NA; J gene: TRBJ2-6; D gene: NA; V gene: TRBV6-6
CDR3 protein: CASSLVGEDYGYTF; CDR3 DNA: TGTGCCAGCAGCTTGGTCGGAGAAGACTATGGCTACACCTTC; clone size: NA; J gene: TRBJ1-2; D gene: NA; V gene: TRBV5-4
CDR3 protein: CASRRDRSYGYTF; CDR3 DNA: TGTGCCAGCAGACGGGACAGGAGCTATGGCTACACCTTC; clone size: NA; J gene: TRBJ1-2; D gene: TRBD1; V gene: TRBV6-5
CDR3 protein: CASQVTGNQPQHF; CDR3 DNA: TGTGCCAGCCAGGTGACAGGCAATCAGCCCCAGCATTTT; clone size: NA; J gene: TRBJ1-5; D gene: NA; V gene: TRBV6-6
CDR3 protein: CASSYIALAPVEAFF; CDR3 DNA: TGTGCCAGCAGCTACATTGCCCTGGCACCAGTAGAAGCTTTCTTT; clone size: NA; J gene: TRBJ1-1; D gene: NA; V gene: TRBV9
CDR3 protein: CASSYPRNRDRDQETQYF; CDR3 DNA: TGCGCCAGCAGTTACCCTCGGAACCGGGACAGGGACCAAGAGACCCAGTACTTC; clone size: NA; J gene: TRBJ2-5; D gene: TRBD1; V gene: TRBV23-1
CDR3 protein: CASSLETGYHYGYTF; CDR3 DNA: TGTGCCAGCAGCTTGGAAACAGGGTATCACTATGGCTACACCTTC; clone size: NA; J gene: TRBJ1-2; D gene: NA; V gene: TRBV11-3
CDR3 protein: CASTEDSWTEAFF; CDR3 DNA: TGTGCCAGCACGGAGGACAGTTGGACTGAAGCTTTCTTT; clone size: once; J gene: TRBJ1-1; D gene: NA; V gene: TRBV6-1
CDR3 protein: CAISESRSGAMGYTF; CDR3 DNA: TGTGCCATCAGTGAGTCAAGATCGGGGGCTATGGGCTACACCTTC; clone size: NA; J gene: TRBJ1-2; D gene: NA; V gene: TRBV10-3
CDR3 protein: CASSGGGGQETQYF; CDR3 DNA: TGTGCCAGCTCGGGCGGGGGGGGCCAAGAGACCCAGTACTTC; clone size: NA; J gene: TRBJ2-5; D gene: TRBD2; V gene: TRBV28
CDR3 protein: CASSPLIGLSTDTQYF; CDR3 DNA: TGTGCCAGCTCACCACTAATAGGATTAAGCACAGATACGCAGTATTTT; clone size: NA; J gene: TRBJ2-3; D gene: NA; V gene: TRBV18
CDR3 protein: CASSVVGGANVLTF; CDR3 DNA: TGTGCCAGCAGTGTGGTGGGAGGGGCCAACGTCCTGACTTTC; clone size: NA; J gene: TRBJ2-6; D gene: NA; V gene: TRBV6-6
CDR3 protein: CSVGRQGDQPQHF; CDR3 DNA: TGCAGCGTGGGAAGACAGGGCGATCAGCCCCAGCATTTT; clone size: NA; J gene: TRBJ1-5; D gene: TRBD1; V gene: TRBV29-1
CDR3 protein: CASSVSRSTDTQYF; CDR3 DNA: TGTGCCAGCAGCGTATCTCGAAGCACAGATACGCAGTATTTT; clone size: NA; J gene: TRBJ2-3; D gene: NA; V gene: TRBV9
CDR3 protein: CASSLVGLGTQYF; CDR3 DNA: TGCGCCAGCAGCTTGGTGGGGCTAGGGACCCAGTACTTC; clone size: NA; J gene: TRBJ2-5; D gene: NA; V gene: TRBV5-1
CDR3 protein: CASSQISGNEQFF; CDR3 DNA: TGTGCCAGCAGTCAAATTAGCGGCAATGAGCAGTTCTTC; clone size: NA; J gene: TRBJ2-1; D gene: NA; V gene: TRBV6-6
CDR3 protein: CASSLTSGPLPDF; CDR3 DNA: TGTGCCAGCAGCTTAACCTCGGGCCCCCTCCCGGATTTT; clone size: NA; J gene: TRBJ2-3; D gene: NA; V gene: TRBV7-2
CDR3 protein: CSAWNYGYTF; CDR3 DNA: TGCAGTGCTTGGAACTATGGCTACACCTTC; clone size: NA; J gene: TRBJ1-2; D gene: NA; V gene: TRBV20-1
CDR3 protein: CASSLPGGANYGYTF; CDR3 DNA: TGTGCCAGCAGCCTCCCCGGGGGGGCTAACTATGGCTACACCTTC; clone size: once; J gene: TRBJ1-2; D gene: NA; V gene: TRBV7-2
CDR3 protein: CASSLAHSADTQYF; CDR3 DNA: TGTGCCAGCAGCTTAGCTCACTCAGCAGATACGCAGTATTTT; clone size: NA; J gene: TRBJ2-3; D gene: NA; V gene: TRBV11-3
CDR3 protein: CASSLSFYRGSGNTIYF; CDR3 DNA: TGTGCCAGCAGCTTGTCATTCTACCGGGGCTCTGGAAACACCATATATTTT; clone size: NA; J gene: TRBJ1-3; D gene: NA; V gene: TRBV5-4
CDR3 protein: CAWSGRSGPRHF; CDR3 DNA: TGTGCCTGGAGCGGACGGTCAGGCCCGCGGCATTTT; clone size: NA; J gene: TRBJ1-5; D gene: NA; V gene: TRBV30
CDR3 protein: CASSIGTGNGQPQHF; CDR3 DNA: TGTGCCAGTAGTATAGGGACAGGGAATGGTCAGCCCCAGCATTTT; clone size: NA; J gene: TRBJ1-5; D gene: TRBD1; V gene: TRBV19
CDR3 protein: CASSLVYGERGTEAFF; CDR3 DNA: TGTGCCAGCAGCTTGGTATATGGGGAGCGGGGCACTGAAGCTTTCTTT; clone size: NA; J gene: TRBJ1-1; D gene: NA; V gene: TRBV5-6